The clone carrying this T cell receptor beta chain was seen more than once but under ten times. The data belong to a study of blood T cells in healthy people across ages. This CDR3 has 14 amino acids. Germline loops: CDR1 DFQATT, CDR2 SNEGSKA (reference sequence). V lost 6 bases, J lost 4 bases, and 11 bases stayed unmatched. Each donor gave ten milliliters of peripheral blood. Alongside a J-beta primer mix, a sample-barcoded 5' primer served in a second PCR lasting 7 to 11 cycles. TCRdb processed the 5' RACE reads anew with MiXCR; each CDR3 protein has one entry. The repertoire holds approximately 1.5 million distinct CDR3 sequences, with roughly 43% as singletons.

Specimen: blood. The clonotype was recovered from a woman between 18 and 29 years old in good health. The chain carries TRBV20-1 and TRBJ1-1; 7 bases match TRBD1. CDR3 DNA: TGCAGTGCCCCAACCCCAGGGGGATCCACTGAAGCTTTCTTT. It is translated as CSAPTPGGSTEAFF.